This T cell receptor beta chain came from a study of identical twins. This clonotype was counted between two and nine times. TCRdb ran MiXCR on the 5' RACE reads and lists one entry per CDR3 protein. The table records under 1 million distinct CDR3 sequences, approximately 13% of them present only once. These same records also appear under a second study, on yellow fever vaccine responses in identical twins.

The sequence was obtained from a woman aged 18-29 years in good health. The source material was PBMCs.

The CDR3 coding sequence is TGCGCCAGCAGCACCCTCTCACAGAACACTGAAGCTTTCTTT. Its protein product is CASSTLSQNTEAFF. The V gene is TRBV5-1, the J gene TRBJ1-1; D gene uncertain. The V and J ends lost 4 bases and 1 base respectively, with 11 bases between them. The CDR3 loop spans 14 amino acids. The germline gives CDR1 SGHRS, CDR2 YFSETQ.